The 30 T cell receptor beta chains reported below all come from one sample, sequenced in a study of T cells of healthy individuals. Via MiXCR, TCRdb re-called the 5' RACE reads, giving one row per CDR3 protein. The sample records 60,000 to 80,000 distinct CDR3 sequences, 15% to 20% being singletons. These receptors were taken from a human donor in good health.

This clonotype came up a few times. The V gene is TRBV6-6, the J gene TRBJ2-5, with 7 bases that match TRBD1. V lost 6 bases and J lost 4; bases outside the gene matches: 8. The CDR3 covers 14 residues. Germline values: CDR1 MNHNY, CDR2 SVGAGI (reference sequence). The CDR3 is CASSLTGALETQYF. In DNA, the CDR3 is TGTGCCAGCAGCCTAACAGGGGCGTTAGAGACCCAGTACTTC.

This clonotype was seen repeatedly, ten times or more. Written as DNA, the CDR3 is TGTGCCAGCAGTTACTGGGATCACTCTAGAGGGCCCCAGCATTTT. It encodes CASSYWDHSRGPQHF. This chain joins TRBV6-6 and TRBJ1-5; D is undetermined. CDR1 is MNHNY, CDR2 SVGAGI, per germline (reference sequence). The CDR3 spans 15 residues. Trimming removed 1 base at V and 9 bases at J, with 16 bases between.

This clonotype has just a few counts. This chain connects TRBV6-2 or TRBV6-3 to TRBJ2-5; 9 bases are shared with TRBD2. V was pared by 5 bases and J by 1 base, with 8 bases of the junction left unmatched. This CDR3 region has 16 residues. Germline V lookup: CDR1 MNHEY, CDR2 SVGEGT. CDR3 in DNA: TGTGCCAGCAGTCAAAGGACTAGCGTCTTCCAAGAGACCCAGTACTTC. This encodes CASSQRTSVFQETQYF.

The sample holds a few counts of this clonotype. The chain is built from TRBV5-1 and TRBJ2-4; 11 bases fit TRBD2. CDR1 is SGHRS, CDR2 YFSETQ, per germline. CDR3 length: 14 amino acids. Germline trimming cut 4 bases from V and 8 bases from J; bases unmatched to any gene: 5. CDR3 sequence (DNA): TGCGCCAGCAGCACCGGGACTAGCGGTGACATTCAGTACTTC. It translates to CASSTGTSGDIQYF. Drawing the rest from reference TRBV5-1 and TRBJ2-4, the complete variable domain is KAGVTQTPRYLIKTRGQQVTLSCSPISGHRSVSWYQQTPGQGLQFLFEYFSETQRNKGNFPGRFSGRQFSNSRSEMNVSTLELGDSALYLCASSTGTSGDIQYFGAGTRLSVL.

This clonotype was seen more than once but under ten times. The J gene is TRBJ2-1, the V gene TRBV6-5; no clear D gene. The V gene lost 2 bases and the J gene lost 4 bases, with 12 bases spanning the gap. Germline-derived CDR1 and CDR2 are MNHEY and SVGAGI. This CDR3 contains 15 residues. The CDR3 bases are TGTGCCAGCAGTTACAAAATGGCCCTATACAATGAGCAGTTCTTC. Translated, it gives CASSYKMALYNEQFF.

This clonotype showed up many times. This chain connects TRBV12-3 or TRBV12-4 to TRBJ1-2; D call uncertain. This CDR3 has 14 residues. With 6 bases removed from V and 8 bases from J, the gap between germline ends came to 19 bases. The CDR3 DNA is TGTGCCAGCAGCCCTGGAATATCGGGTTACGGCTACACCTTC. The encoded protein is CASSPGISGYGYTF.

CDR3 protein: CASSQKTTSTDTQYF. CDR3 in DNA: TGCGCCAGCAGCCAAAAGACTACTAGCACAGATACGCAGTATTTT. The rearrangement uses TRBV4-1 and TRBJ2-3, with D perhaps matching TRBD2 (5 bases). CDR1 MGHRA and CDR2 YSYEKL come from the germline V gene. CDR3 size: 15 residues. The ends were cut back, 2 bases at V and 0 bases at J, with 9 bases in the middle.

This clonotype was detected many times. The rearrangement links TRBV6-1 to TRBJ2-5, with 13 positions matching TRBD2. There are 17 residues in the CDR3. The germline CDR1 and CDR2 sequences are MNHNS and SASEGT. V lost 4 bases to trimming and J lost 5 bases; unmatched junction nucleotides: 10. This chain's CDR3 is CASSGGLAGTSGETQYF. As DNA, the CDR3 is TGTGCCAGCAGTGGGGGACTAGCGGGGACATCGGGTGAGACCCAGTACTTC.

This clonotype was observed many times. This chain links TRBV5-1 with TRBJ2-7; 12 bases match TRBD1. With V trimmed by 4 bases and J by 4 bases, 9 bases remained unmatched. The CDR3 spans 16 residues. Germline values: CDR1 SGHRS, CDR2 YFSETQ. The CDR3 region has the DNA TGCGCCAGCAGCCCCCGGGACAGGGGGCTCGTATACGAGCAGTACTTC. Translation gives CASSPRDRGLVYEQYF.

In this sample, this clonotype turned up a few times. The rearrangement joins TRBV7-2 to TRBJ2-4; unclear D gene. The V end was cut by 3 bases, the J end by 0 bases, with 3 bases between. The CDR3 runs to 13 residues. CDR1 SGHTA and CDR2 FQGNSA come from the germline V gene. CDR3 sequence reads: CASSLLAKNIQYF. The CDR3 bases are TGTGCCAGCAGCTTGTTAGCCAAAAACATTCAGTACTTC. The whole variable domain, filled in from reference TRBV7-2 and TRBJ2-4, reads GAGVSQSPSNKVTEKGKDVELRCDPISGHTALYWYRQSLGQGLEFLIYFQGNSAPDKSGLPSDRFSAERTGGSVSTLTIQRTQQEDSAVYLCASSLLAKNIQYFGAGTRLSVL.

The rearrangement links TRBV7-2 to TRBJ2-7, with 7 bases fitting TRBD1. This CDR3 region has 17 residues. Trimming at V came to 1 base and at J to 1 base, leaving 10 bases not matched to a gene. CDR1 is SGHTA, CDR2 FQGNSA, per germline. The DNA of the CDR3 is TGTGCCAGCAGCTTAGAGGGGGCCCGACAGATTTCCTACGAGCAGTACTTC. It yields the protein CASSLEGARQISYEQYF.

This clonotype has a handful of counts. In nucleotides, the CDR3 is TGCAGTGGAGTAGGACTAGCGGGGCTTCTTTTGCTCAATGAGCAGTTCTTC. Residues: CSGVGLAGLLLLNEQFF. The rearrangement links TRBV20-1 to TRBJ2-1, with 12 bases aligning to TRBD2. This CDR3 region has 17 residues. Germline values: CDR1 DFQATT, CDR2 SNEGSKA (reference sequence). Germline trimming cut 7 bases from V and 6 bases from J; bases unmatched to any gene: 16.

The count of this clonotype is one. The chain carries TRBV4-1 and TRBJ1-2, with D perhaps TRBD1 (5 bases). CDR1 MGHRA and CDR2 YSYEKL come from the germline V gene. The germline V and J ends were trimmed by 2 bases and 2 bases, with 15 bases remaining between them. There are 16 residues in the CDR3. The DNA for the CDR3 is TGCGCCAGCAGCCAAATAGGTCGAGGGGAAAACTATGGCTACACCTTC. Encoded protein: CASSQIGRGENYGYTF.

This clonotype was counted a few times. The chain combines TRBV5-1 with TRBJ2-3; D not resolved. The CDR3 runs to 14 residues. In germline, CDR1 is SGHRS, CDR2 YFSETQ. Deletions cut 3 bases from V and 0 bases from J, with 8 bases between. CDR3 sequence reads: CASSSIPSTDTQYF. Here the CDR3 DNA reads TGCGCCAGCAGCTCCATACCTAGCACAGATACGCAGTATTTT.

This clonotype showed up many times. The chain uses TRBV20-1 and TRBJ2-7; TRBD1 matches 7 bases. The CDR3 spans 15 residues. CDR1 and CDR2 from the germline V gene are DFQATT and SNEGSKA (reference sequence). V lost 0 bases to trimming and J lost 0 bases; unmatched junction nucleotides: 5. CDR3 in amino acids: CSARDIRQGSYEQYF. As DNA, the CDR3 is TGCAGTGCTAGAGACATAAGACAGGGCTCCTACGAGCAGTACTTC.

This clonotype has a count of ten or more. The chain has TRBV19 and TRBJ1-1; a possible D gene is TRBD1 (5 bases). The CDR3 has 16 residues. Germline assignment: CDR1 LNHDA and CDR2 SQIVND (reference sequence). Trimming took off 5 bases at V and 5 bases at J, with 21 bases between the two ends. The CDR3 DNA sequence: TGTGCCAGTAGTGTACTCCAGGGAGTCGGTTGGACTGAAGCTTTCTTT. This gives the protein CASSVLQGVGWTEAFF.

This clonotype was counted many times. The chain links TRBV19 to TRBJ2-1; D gene uncertain. The V gene lost 5 bases and the J gene lost 3 bases, with 11 bases spanning the gap. The CDR3 covers 14 residues. CDR1 is LNHDA and CDR2 is SQIVND in the germline V gene (reference sequence). This CDR3 reads CASSLRAFYNEQFF. The CDR3 DNA is TGTGCCAGTAGTTTAAGAGCGTTCTACAATGAGCAGTTCTTC. The full variable domain, in which reference TRBV19 and TRBJ2-1 provide the parts outside the CDR3, is DGGITQSPKYLFRKEGQNVTLSCEQNLNHDAMYWYRQDPGQGLRLIYYSQIVNDFQKGDIAEGYSVSREKKESFPLTVTSAQKNPTAFYLCASSLRAFYNEQFFGPGTRLTVL.

This clonotype showed up many times. This chain uses TRBV4-1 with TRBJ2-7; no firm D call. Germline V CDR1 and CDR2: MGHRA, YSYEKL. This CDR3 is built from 16 residues. V shed 2 bases and J shed 3 bases, with 17 bases lying between them. The CDR3, as DNA: TGCGCCAGCAGCCAACCGACTCTCGAAGCGAACTACGAGCAGTACTTC. This sequence encodes CASSQPTLEANYEQYF.

This clonotype has at least ten counts. V and J are TRBV5-1 and TRBJ2-1; the D is unclear. CDR1 and CDR2 from the germline V gene are SGHRS and YFSETQ. Trimming cost V 0 bases and J 0 bases, with 7 bases left between them. This CDR3 has 15 amino acids. The DNA for the CDR3 is TGCGCCAGCAGCTTGGTAGCAGACTCCTACAATGAGCAGTTCTTC. The encoded protein is CASSLVADSYNEQFF.

This clonotype has only a few counts. J is TRBJ2-4 and V is TRBV10-3; the D is unclear. The CDR3 contains 15 residues. Germline CDR1 ENHRY, CDR2 SYGVKD. V was trimmed by 3 bases and J by 1 base, leaving 10 bases between them. The CDR3 coding sequence is TGTGCCATCAGTGACTCGCCTGGCGCCAAAAACATTCAGTACTTC. It encodes CAISDSPGAKNIQYF.

The sample holds many counts of this clonotype. The rearrangement uses TRBV12-3 or TRBV12-4 and TRBJ2-6; possible D gene TRBD1, 5 bases. The CDR3 is 16 amino acids. The V end was cut by 1 base, the J end by 2 bases, with 9 bases between. The CDR3 reads CASSLGRAAGANVLTF. The CDR3 region has the DNA TGTGCCAGCAGTTTAGGCAGGGCTGCTGGGGCCAACGTCCTGACTTTC.

This clonotype was counted ten times or more. The V and J genes are TRBV12-3 or TRBV12-4 and TRBJ1-2; D perhaps matches TRBD1 (6 bases). CDR3 length equals 15 residues. V lost 2 bases and J 8 bases, leaving 18 bases between the germline ends. CDR3 in DNA: TGTGCCAGCAGTTTAACGTTAGCTGCGGGGGCAGGCTACACCTTC. Translating gives CASSLTLAAGAGYTF.

This clonotype showed up many times. The genes are TRBV10-1 and TRBJ1-1; D is perhaps TRBD1 (6 bases). The CDR3 runs 13 residues. The germline V gene encodes CDR1 WNHNN and CDR2 SYGVQD (reference sequence). V lost 11 bases and J 1 base, leaving 14 bases between the germline ends. Here the CDR3 DNA reads TGCGCCGGGGGGCAGGCAGGGAACACTGAAGCTTTCTTT. It yields the protein CAGGQAGNTEAFF.

The rearrangement links TRBV10-2 to TRBJ2-2; the D gene is possibly TRBD1 (5 bases). The CDR3 contains 14 residues. Trimming took 8 bases from V and 5 from J, leaving 15 bases between them. In germline, CDR1 is WSHSY, CDR2 SAAADI. In nucleotides, the CDR3 is TGCGCCAGCTGGGCGGTGGGGCGAACCGGGGAGCTGTTTTTT. Translation: CASWAVGRTGELFF.

Many counts were recorded for this clonotype. The rearrangement links TRBV7-2 to TRBJ2-5; 11 bases match TRBD2. The germline gives CDR1 SGHTA, CDR2 FQGNSA. The ends lost 4 bases at V and 9 bases at J; junction bases unmatched: 10. CDR3 size: 15 residues. The CDR3 DNA reads as TGTGCCAGCAGCTACCGGACTAGCGGGCCCATGGCCCAGTACTTC. Translation: CASSYRTSGPMAQYF.

This clonotype occurred many times. V is TRBV20-1 and J is TRBJ2-2; 9 nucleotides agree with TRBD2. Germline V gives CDR1 DFQATT, CDR2 SNEGSKA (reference sequence). Germline trimming cut 6 bases from V and 5 bases from J; bases unmatched to any gene: 10. The length of the CDR3 is 15 residues. The CDR3 sequence: CSAPSAGGRTGELFF. In DNA, the CDR3 is TGCAGTGCCCCCTCGGCGGGGGGGCGGACCGGGGAGCTGTTTTTT.

This clonotype has ten or more counts. V gene TRBV27 combines with J gene TRBJ2-7, with 10 bases fitting TRBD1. The V and J ends lost 8 bases and 5 bases, in that order; junction bases with no gene match: 33. CDR3 length: 22 amino acids. Germline V gene sequence: CDR1 MNHEY, CDR2 SMNVEV (reference sequence). CDR3 sequence: CASPTGTKCGPGTGAPCDEQYF. The CDR3 DNA is TGTGCCAGCCCTACCGGTACCAAGTGCGGACCCGGGACAGGGGCCCCATGCGACGAGCAGTACTTC.

This clonotype was counted only a few times. The chain couples TRBV12-3 or TRBV12-4 to TRBJ1-4, with a possible D match to TRBD1 (6 bases). The CDR3 sequence is 14 residues long. V was trimmed by 6 bases and J by 7 bases, leaving 15 bases between them. CDR3 amino acids: CASREGRGSEKLFF. CDR3 nucleotides: TGTGCCAGCAGGGAAGGGAGGGGGAGTGAAAAACTGTTTTTT.

This clonotype was found many times. The chain is built from TRBV28 and TRBJ2-7; D is perhaps TRBD2 (6 bases). With 10 bases removed from V and 4 bases from J, the gap between germline ends came to 11 bases. Germline V gene data show CDR1 as MDHEN and CDR2 as SYDVKM. The CDR3 covers 11 residues. CDR3 bases: TGTGCCACCCATGGAGGGTACGAGCAGTACTTC. The encoded protein is CATHGGYEQYF.

The chain is built from TRBV12-5 and TRBJ2-3; D is unresolved. The CDR3 sequence is 13 residues long. Trimming cost V 0 bases and J 6 bases, with 7 bases left between them. Germline V lookup: CDR1 LGHNT, CDR2 FRNRAP. The CDR3 nucleotides read TGTGCTAGTGGTTTGGTAGTGAGGGATACGCAGTATTTT. Protein sequence: CASGLVVRDTQYF.